Shown below are 10 T cell receptor beta chains from a single sample sequenced in a study of blood T cell repertoires in COVID-19. Sequencing was performed with immunoSEQ multiplex PCR; in TCRdb, only in-frame clones are kept and a portion is missing. The data contain almost 50,000 clones, 65% to 80% of them singletons. The sample consisted of peripheral blood. These TCRs come from a man between 65 and 85 years old with acute or convalescent COVID-19.

This chain connects TRBV4-2 to TRBJ1-2; D perhaps matches TRBD1 (5 bases). Germline V gives CDR1 LGHNA, CDR2 YNFKEQ. The CDR3 runs to 16 residues. V lost 0 bases and J 4 bases, leaving 15 bases between the germline ends. CDR3 in DNA: TGTGCCAGCAGCCAAGAATTCCCCCCAGGGTTCTATGGCTACACCTTC. This gives the protein CASSQEFPPGFYGYTF.

The chain recombines TRBV6-1 with TRBJ2-3; 8 bases map to TRBD2. Germline V gives CDR1 MNHNS, CDR2 SASEGT. The CDR3 spans 17 residues. The V and J ends lost 2 bases and 0 bases, in that order; junction bases with no gene match: 7. CDR3 amino acids: CASSEREGGASTDTQYF. CDR3 in DNA: TGTGCCAGCAGTGAACGGGAGGGGGGCGCTAGCACAGATACGCAGTATTTT.

J is TRBJ1-6 and V is TRBV2; D is unclear. This CDR3 is built from 15 residues. V was pared by 6 bases and J by 8 bases, with 17 bases between. CDR1 is SNHLY, CDR2 FYNNEI, per germline. DNA for the CDR3: TGTGCCAGCAGCAAGTCCAGGCCTTCGGATTCACCCCTCCACTTT. It yields the protein CASSKSRPSDSPLHF.

The chain combines TRBV28 with TRBJ2-3; the D is unclear. This CDR3 has 22 amino acids. Germline V gives CDR1 MDHEN, CDR2 SYDVKM. The germline V and J ends were trimmed by 5 bases and 2 bases, with 35 bases remaining between them. CDR3 region: CASSPSPVLPAWSKAATDTQYF. The CDR3 DNA sequence: TGTGCCAGCAGTCCCAGCCCGGTATTGCCAGCTTGGAGCAAGGCCGCCACAGATACGCAGTATTTT.

V and J are TRBV18 and TRBJ2-1; 9 bases match TRBD1. V gave up 3 bases and J gave up 8 bases; unmatched junction bases: 8. Germline CDR1 and CDR2: KGHSH and LQKENI. CDR3 length equals 15 residues. The CDR3: CASSPRRDRAHEQFF. CDR3 DNA sequence: TGTGCCAGCTCACCGCGCCGGGACAGGGCTCATGAGCAGTTCTTC. The variable domain in full, completed from reference TRBV18 and TRBJ2-1, reads NAGVMQNPRHLVRRRGQEARLRCSPMKGHSHVYWYRQLPEEGLKFMVYLQKENIIDESGMPKERFSAEFPKEGPSILRIQQVVRGDSAAYFCASSPRRDRAHEQFFGPGTRLTVL.

The V and J genes are TRBV30 and TRBJ1-1, with D unresolved. Germline V gene lookup returns CDR1 GTSNPN and CDR2 SVGIG (reference sequence). V was trimmed by 6 bases and J by 1 base, leaving 6 bases between them. This CDR3 comprises 11 residues. The CDR3 spells CACRENTEAFF. In DNA form, the CDR3 reads TGTGCCTGTCGGGAGAACACTGAAGCTTTCTTT. The full variable domain, in which reference TRBV30 and TRBJ1-1 provide the parts outside the CDR3, is SQTIHQWPATLVQPVGSPLSLECTVEGTSNPNLYWYRQAAGRGLQLLFYSVGIGQISSEVPQNLSASRPQDRQFILSSKKLLLSDSGFYLCACRENTEAFFGQGTRLTVV.

The chain employs TRBV11-3 and TRBJ2-1; the match to TRBD2 covers 14 bases. The length of the CDR3 is 15 residues. The junction had 8 bases not matched to a gene; V was cut back by 7 bases and J by 9 bases. Germline V gene sequence: CDR1 SGHNT, CDR2 YENEEA. DNA for the CDR3: TGTGCCAGCACCGAGACTAGCGGGAGGGCGGGTGAGCAGTTCTTC. This codes for CASTETSGRAGEQFF.

The chain links TRBV6-1 to TRBJ1-5, with no clear D. V dropped 3 bases and J dropped 4 bases, with 10 bases sitting between them. Germline CDR1 reads MNHNS; CDR2 reads SASEGT. CDR3 length equals 14 residues. The CDR3 sequence: CASSDVSLNQPQHF. The CDR3 coding sequence is TGTGCCAGCAGTGATGTCAGTTTAAATCAGCCCCAGCATTTT.

In this sample, this clone turned up once. The chain recombines TRBV5-5 with TRBJ2-2; 13 bases are a match to TRBD2. Per germline, CDR1 SGHKS and CDR2 YYEKEE (reference sequence). This CDR3 has 17 amino acids. The trim removed 0 bases at V and 7 bases at J, leaving 6 bases unmatched. CDR3 nucleotide sequence: TGTGCCAGCAGCTTGGTTGGACTAGCGGGAGTTATCGGGGAGCTGTTTTTT. It translates to CASSLVGLAGVIGELFF.

This clone was detected only once. The chain employs TRBV28 and TRBJ1-1; 12 bases agree with TRBD1. The CDR3 has 15 residues. Germline trimming cut 7 bases from V and 5 bases from J; bases unmatched to any gene: 8. CDR1 and CDR2 (germline): MDHEN, SYDVKM. This chain's CDR3 is CASKGQGAVGTEAFF. The CDR3 nucleotides read TGTGCCAGCAAGGGACAGGGGGCGGTCGGTACTGAAGCTTTCTTT.